This T cell receptor (beta chain) was found in a study of OX40 agonist ivuxolimab in advanced cancers. The CDR3 runs 16 residues. CDR1 MDHEN and CDR2 SYDVKM come from the germline V gene. The J segment lost 5 bases and the V segment lost 5 bases, leaving 12 bases of the junction unmatched. Turning to this clone: Its antigen remains unknown.

Assay used: immunoSEQ multiplex PCR; TCRdb lists only in-frame clones, some missing. The sample carries tens of thousands of clones, 75% to 90% recorded once. Study-level points and caveats: More expanded clones were seen, on average, in CD8+ T cells than in CD4+.

Exclusion of a patient followed from autoimmune disease history or systemic immunosuppression. The V call is TRBV28, the J call TRBJ2-5; 9 bases agree with TRBD1. Here the sequenced sample was CD4+ or CD8+ T cells sorted from blood, taken in a trial of the OX40 agonist ivuxolimab. This sequence was found in an adult with an advanced solid tumor such as melanoma, head and neck, liver or kidney cancer. The CDR3 sequence: CASSPTGTGILETQYF. CDR3 nucleotides: TGTGCCAGCAGTCCGACCGGGACAGGGATTTTGGAGACCCAGTACTTC.